The rows below give T cell receptor beta chains drawn from one sample of a study of T cell changes during pregnancy in multiple sclerosis. The repertoire was sequenced with immunoSEQ multiplex PCR; TCRdb's copy has only in-frame clones and lacks some. This sample yields approximately 70,000 clones, of which 92% are seen a single time; approximately 1.4% belongs to the top ten. The sequencing used peripheral blood, collected in the second trimester of pregnancy. The receptors originated from a female donor in good health, enrolled as a control in a pregnancy study. Each CDR3 is given with its conserved first and last residue. A D gene is named only where the DNA matches it firmly. Where a row states a size, it is once, few, many or the class of an expanded clone; other rows omit it.

J: TRBJ1-3
D: NA
size: NA
V: TRBV5-1
length: 15
DNA: TGCGCCAGCAGCTTGGCCCCCAGCTCTGGAAACACCATATATTTT
CDR3: CASSLAPSSGNTIYF

J: TRBJ2-2
D: NA
size: few
V: TRBV27
length: 17
DNA: TGTGCCAGCACCCGTTCGCAGGGGCCATCGAACACCGGGGAGCTGTTTTTT
CDR3: CASTRSQGPSNTGELFF

J: TRBJ2-2
D: NA
size: once
V: TRBV13
length: 13
DNA: TGTGCCAGCAGCTTCGACAGCACCGGGGAGCTGTTTTTT
CDR3: CASSFDSTGELFF

J: TRBJ2-1
D: NA
size: NA
V: TRBV11-3
length: 13
DNA: TGTGCCAGCAGCTTTATAGTCAACGATGAGCAGTTCTTC
CDR3: CASSFIVNDEQFF

J: TRBJ2-2
D: TRBD1
size: NA
V: TRBV15
length: 21
DNA: TGTGCCACCAGCAGAGATGGCCCCGGGACAGGGTGGTATGCGAACACCGGGGAGCTGTTTTTT
CDR3: CATSRDGPGTGWYANTGELFF

J: TRBJ2-7
D: NA
size: NA
V: TRBV6-4
length: 13
DNA: TGTGCCAGCAGTGACTCGAGGAGGGCCCCGAAGTACTTC
CDR3: CASSDSRRAPKYF

J: TRBJ2-5
D: TRBD2
size: NA
V: TRBV4-1
length: 19
DNA: TGCGCCAGCAGCCAAGATCCGGGACTAGCGGGAGAAGGGCAAGAGACCCAGTACTTC
CDR3: CASSQDPGLAGEGQETQYF

J: TRBJ2-7
D: NA
size: once
V: TRBV6-6
length: 13
DNA: TGTGCCAGCAGTTGGGGGGGGCAGGACGAGCAGTACTTC
CDR3: CASSWGGQDEQYF

J: TRBJ2-6
D: NA
size: NA
V: TRBV6-1
length: 15
DNA: TGTGCCAGCAGTGGTGACAGCTCTGGGGCCAACGTCCTGACTTTC
CDR3: CASSGDSSGANVLTF

J: TRBJ2-3
D: NA
size: NA
V: TRBV29-1
length: 13
DNA: TGCAGCGTTGAAGGGACAACGAAAGATACGCAGTATTTT
CDR3: CSVEGTTKDTQYF

J: TRBJ2-1
D: TRBD2
size: NA
V: TRBV5-1
length: 15
DNA: TGCGCCAGCAGCTTTTGGGCGGGAGGGGACAATGAGCAGTTCTTC
CDR3: CASSFWAGGDNEQFF

J: TRBJ2-7
D: TRBD2
size: NA
V: TRBV5-8
length: 17
DNA: TGTGCCAGCAGCTTGCGTCTAGCGGGAAAGCGGGCCTACGAGCAGTACTTC
CDR3: CASSLRLAGKRAYEQYF

J: TRBJ1-4
D: TRBD1
size: NA
V: TRBV2
length: 14
DNA: TGTGCCAGCAATCCGGGACAGGGAGATGAAAAACTGTTTTTT
CDR3: CASNPGQGDEKLFF

J: TRBJ1-2
D: NA
size: NA
V: TRBV28
length: 11
DNA: TGTGCCAGCAGTTTCGGGTATGGCTACACCTTC
CDR3: CASSFGYGYTF

J: TRBJ2-3
D: NA
size: NA
V: TRBV5-6
length: 14
DNA: TGTGCCAGCAGCCTGGACACCACCACAGATACGCAGTATTTT
CDR3: CASSLDTTTDTQYF

J: TRBJ2-7
D: NA
size: NA
V: TRBV5-6
length: 14
DNA: TGTGCCAGCAGCCTCCAGGGGCTCTCCTACGAGCAGTACTTC
CDR3: CASSLQGLSYEQYF

J: TRBJ1-2
D: NA
size: once
V: TRBV29-1
length: 13
DNA: TGCAGCGTTGAATCGGGGTTCGACTATGGCTACACCTTC
CDR3: CSVESGFDYGYTF

J: TRBJ2-1
D: NA
size: NA
V: TRBV28
length: 11
DNA: TGTGCCAGCAGACAATACAATGAGCAGTTCTTC
CDR3: CASRQYNEQFF

J: TRBJ2-7
D: NA
size: NA
V: TRBV27
length: 13
DNA: TGTGCCAGCGTGTCAGCAGGGATCCGCGAGCAGTACTTC
CDR3: CASVSAGIREQYF

J: TRBJ2-5
D: TRBD1
size: NA
V: TRBV6-1
length: 14
DNA: TGTGCCAGCTCACAGGACAGGGTACGAGAGACCCAGTACTTC
CDR3: CASSQDRVRETQYF

J: TRBJ2-5
D: NA
size: NA
V: TRBV13
length: 14
DNA: TGTGCCAGCAGCTTAGAGGGAGGCGGGGAGACCCAGTACTTC
CDR3: CASSLEGGGETQYF

J: TRBJ1-2
D: NA
size: NA
V: TRBV28
length: 11
DNA: TGTGCCAGCAACAGGAACTATGGCTACACCTTC
CDR3: CASNRNYGYTF

J: TRBJ2-1
D: NA
size: NA
V: TRBV5-1
length: 12
DNA: TGCGCCAGCAGCCCGGGTTATAGTGAGCAGTTCTTC
CDR3: CASSPGYSEQFF

J: TRBJ2-2
D: NA
size: NA
V: TRBV13
length: 12
DNA: TGTGCCAGCAAACAGGTCACCGGGGAGCTGTTTTTT
CDR3: CASKQVTGELFF

J: TRBJ2-2
D: TRBD1
size: once
V: TRBV29-1
length: 14
DNA: TGCAGCGCACCGGGACAGGGGGACACCGGGGAGCTGTTTTTT
CDR3: CSAPGQGDTGELFF

J: TRBJ2-6
D: NA
size: NA
V: TRBV5-1
length: 15
DNA: TGCGCCAGCAGCCAAGAGGGAACTGGGGCCAACGTCCTGACTTTC
CDR3: CASSQEGTGANVLTF

J: TRBJ2-3
D: TRBD2
size: NA
V: TRBV19
length: 13
DNA: TGTGCCAGTGGAGCGGGAGCGGAAGATACGCAGTATTTT
CDR3: CASGAGAEDTQYF

J: TRBJ2-1
D: NA
size: NA
V: TRBV6-4
length: 15
DNA: TGTGCCAGCAGTGACAGGGGGGGTTCCTACAATGAGCAGTTCTTC
CDR3: CASSDRGGSYNEQFF

J: TRBJ1-6
D: TRBD1
size: NA
V: TRBV28
length: 15
DNA: TGTGCCAGCAGTTCCCCAGGGGGCACGTATTCACCCCTCCACTTT
CDR3: CASSSPGGTYSPLHF

J: TRBJ2-3
D: TRBD1
size: NA
V: TRBV7-2
length: 14
DNA: TGTGCCAGCAGCCGGGGACAGAGCACAGATACGCAGTATTTT
CDR3: CASSRGQSTDTQYF

J: TRBJ1-2
D: NA
size: NA
V: TRBV28
length: 12
DNA: TGTGCCAGCAGTTTGGCAGGGGTAAGCTACACCTTC
CDR3: CASSLAGVSYTF

J: TRBJ2-6
D: NA
size: NA
V: TRBV5-1
length: 13
DNA: TGCGCCAGCAGTATCTCTGGGGCCAACGTCCTGACTTTC
CDR3: CASSISGANVLTF

J: TRBJ1-2
D: TRBD1
size: once
V: TRBV2
length: 15
DNA: TGTGCCAGCAGTGTCGACAGGGTGGATAACTATGGCTACACCTTC
CDR3: CASSVDRVDNYGYTF

J: TRBJ1-2
D: NA
size: once
V: TRBV12-2
length: 13
DNA: TGTGCAAGTCGCTTAGGGGACAGCTATGGCTACACCTTC
CDR3: CASRLGDSYGYTF

J: TRBJ2-2
D: TRBD1
size: NA
V: TRBV7-9
length: 15
DNA: TGTGCCAGCAGCCATTGGACAGGGAGAACCGGGGAGCTGTTTTTT
CDR3: CASSHWTGRTGELFF

J: TRBJ2-5
D: TRBD1
size: NA
V: TRBV6-6
length: 14
DNA: TGTGCCAGCAGCCAAAGGGGGCCCCAAGAGACCCAGTACTTC
CDR3: CASSQRGPQETQYF

J: TRBJ1-4
D: TRBD1
size: once
V: TRBV5-1
length: 14
DNA: TGCGCCAGCAGCCCGGGACAGGGGAATGAAAAACTGTTTTTT
CDR3: CASSPGQGNEKLFF

J: TRBJ1-5
D: TRBD1
size: NA
V: TRBV28
length: 20
DNA: TGTGCCAGCAGTTTTTTCCTAGGACAGGGGGCTTTTGATAGCAATCAGCCCCAGCATTTT
CDR3: CASSFFLGQGAFDSNQPQHF

J: TRBJ1-4
D: TRBD1
size: once
V: TRBV10-3
length: 12
DNA: TGTGCCATCGGGACAGGGGGCGAAAAACTGTTTTTT
CDR3: CAIGTGGEKLFF

J: TRBJ2-1
D: TRBD2
size: NA
V: TRBV13
length: 16
DNA: TGTGCCAGCAGCCACGGCGGGGGGGGCCAATACAATGAGCAGTTCTTC
CDR3: CASSHGGGGQYNEQFF

J: TRBJ2-5
D: TRBD2
size: NA
V: TRBV5-1
length: 16
DNA: TGCGCCAGCAGCACTGGGACTAGCGGGCTCCAAGAGACCCAGTACTTC
CDR3: CASSTGTSGLQETQYF

J: TRBJ2-1
D: TRBD1
size: NA
V: TRBV5-5
length: 16
DNA: TGTGCCAGCAGCTTGGGACCGACAGGGGGTAACAATGAGCAGTTCTTC
CDR3: CASSLGPTGGNNEQFF

J: TRBJ1-2
D: TRBD1
size: NA
V: TRBV28
length: 13
DNA: TGTGCCAGCATTCAGGGGGGTGATTATGGCTACACCTTC
CDR3: CASIQGGDYGYTF

J: TRBJ2-7
D: TRBD1
size: NA
V: TRBV10-3
length: 14
DNA: TGTGCCATCAGTCCGGGACAGGTTAGGTACGAGCAGTACTTC
CDR3: CAISPGQVRYEQYF

J: TRBJ1-2
D: NA
size: few
V: TRBV19
length: 14
DNA: TGTGCCAGTAGCAGAGGTCTGATTAACTATGGCTACACCTTC
CDR3: CASSRGLINYGYTF

J: TRBJ1-3
D: TRBD1
size: NA
V: TRBV18
length: 15
DNA: TGTGCCAGCTCACCGGGACAGGGTGGTGGAAACACCATATATTTT
CDR3: CASSPGQGGGNTIYF

J: TRBJ2-1
D: TRBD2
size: once
V: TRBV11-2
length: 17
DNA: TGTGCCAGCAGCTTAGAACCCCTACTAGCGGGAGACGATGAGCAGTTCTTC
CDR3: CASSLEPLLAGDDEQFF

J: TRBJ1-5
D: NA
size: NA
V: TRBV6-1
length: 15
DNA: TGTGCCAGCTCGATGGACAGTGGAAGCAATCAGCCCCAGCATTTT
CDR3: CASSMDSGSNQPQHF

J: TRBJ1-2
D: TRBD1
size: NA
V: TRBV15
length: 14
DNA: TGTGCCACCAGCTTTCGAGGGGGCAGCTATGGCTACACCTTC
CDR3: CATSFRGGSYGYTF

J: TRBJ2-6
D: TRBD2
size: NA
V: TRBV7-6
length: 19
DNA: TGTGCCAGCAGCTTAGAACTAGCGGGAGGGCAGCGTGGGGCCAACGTCCTGACTTTC
CDR3: CASSLELAGGQRGANVLTF

J: TRBJ2-7
D: TRBD2
size: NA
V: TRBV27
length: 19
DNA: TGTGCCAGCAGTTCTACTACCCTAACTAGCGGGAAGAGCTCCTACGAGCAGTACTTC
CDR3: CASSSTTLTSGKSSYEQYF

J: TRBJ2-7
D: TRBD2
size: NA
V: TRBV7-9
length: 16
DNA: TGTGCCAGCAGCTTACTCGACGGCGGGGGCTCCTACGAGCAGTACTTC
CDR3: CASSLLDGGGSYEQYF

J: TRBJ1-2
D: TRBD1
size: NA
V: TRBV4-2
length: 15
DNA: TGTGCCAGCAGCCAAATTGATTCCGGGACAGGATCGTACACCTTC
CDR3: CASSQIDSGTGSYTF

J: TRBJ1-4
D: NA
size: NA
V: TRBV7-9
length: 14
DNA: TGTGCCAGCAACCGACAGGCCTCTAATGAAAAACTGTTTTTT
CDR3: CASNRQASNEKLFF

J: TRBJ2-5
D: TRBD2
size: NA
V: TRBV11-2
length: 14
DNA: TGTGCCAGCAGCCGGACTAGCGGGGGGGAGACCCAGTACTTC
CDR3: CASSRTSGGETQYF